A single sample gave rise to the 27 T cell receptor beta chains below, sequenced in a study of T cell responses to AZD1222 COVID-19 vaccine (dated by TCRdb to the early 2020s). Library preparation used the immunoSEQ multiplex PCR assay. TCRdb stores this immuneACCESS table with in-frame sequences only. Part of the clones is absent; in the studies checked, under half of the shortfall reflects unresolved V genes, and no reason is known for the rest. Here the sample has 110,000 to 150,000 clones; roughly nine tenths occur a single time. The top ten hold around 3% of the sample. What the time point label conveys for this sample: baseline before first vaccination. Source: peripheral blood, taken on day 0 of AZD1222 vaccination. Receptors originate from an adult in good health.

The chain uses TRBV7-9 and TRBJ1-1, with D hard to call. With 3 bases removed from V and 3 bases from J, the gap between germline ends came to 11 bases. The CDR3 spans 14 residues. From germline, CDR1 is SEHNR and CDR2 FQNEAQ (reference sequence). The CDR3, as DNA: TGTGCCAGCAGCTTCCTGCGGTGGGACACTGAAGCTTTCTTT. Its translation: CASSFLRWDTEAFF.

The V and J genes are TRBV4-1 and TRBJ1-4; D call uncertain. Germline V gives CDR1 MGHRA, CDR2 YSYEKL. The CDR3 runs to 15 residues. The V end was cut by 1 base, the J end by 1 base, with 7 bases between. The CDR3 DNA sequence: TGCGCCAGCAGCCAAGCGGGTGGAACTAATGAAAAACTGTTTTTT. This sequence encodes CASSQAGGTNEKLFF.

The chain recombines TRBV11-2 with TRBJ1-2; possible D gene TRBD1, 5 bases. In germline, CDR1 is SGHAT, CDR2 FQNNGV. V dropped 5 bases and J dropped 0 bases, with 13 bases sitting between them. The CDR3 extends over 15 amino acids. Here the CDR3 reads CASSGWGVPNYGYTF. As DNA, the CDR3 is TGTGCCAGCAGCGGGTGGGGGGTACCTAACTATGGCTACACCTTC.

This clone was observed a single time. The genes are TRBV7-7 and TRBJ2-1; no definite D call. The V gene's germline CDR1 is SSHAT and CDR2 FNYEAQ (reference sequence). The CDR3 loop spans 13 amino acids. With 3 bases removed from V and 5 bases from J, the gap between germline ends came to 8 bases. The CDR3 protein is CASSLDRNNEQFF. DNA for the CDR3: TGTGCCAGCAGCTTGGACCGGAACAATGAGCAGTTCTTC.

CDR3 nucleotides: TGCAGCGTTCCCCTCAAGAACACTGAAGCTTTCTTT. It translates to CSVPLKNTEAFF. The chain recombines TRBV29-1 with TRBJ1-1; D not resolved. Germline CDR1 is SQVTM and CDR2 is ANQGSEA. The CDR3 is 12 amino acids. V was pared by 5 bases and J by 1 base, with 8 bases between.

The V and J genes are TRBV2 and TRBJ2-5, with 9 bases identical to TRBD1. The junction had 8 bases not matched to a gene; V was cut back by 10 bases and J by 2 bases. The CDR3 is 14 residues long. Germline lookup yields CDR1 SNHLY and CDR2 FYNNEI. The CDR3 region has the DNA TGTGCCACAGAGGCCGGACAGGGGCAAGAGACCCAGTACTTC. As protein: CATEAGQGQETQYF.

The chain uses TRBV7-9 and TRBJ1-2; the D is unclear. Germline V gives CDR1 SEHNR, CDR2 FQNEAQ (reference sequence). The CDR3 has 15 residues. V was cut by 10 bases and J by 3 bases, with 21 bases left in between. The CDR3 region is CATEARAIGYYGYTF. CDR3 sequence (DNA): TGTGCCACCGAAGCCCGAGCGATTGGGTACTATGGCTACACCTTC.

V is TRBV30 and J is TRBJ2-1; tentatively, D is TRBD1 (5 bases). This CDR3 contains 20 residues. The ends were cut back, 0 bases at V and 4 bases at J, with 28 bases in the middle. Germline V gene sequence: CDR1 GTSNPN, CDR2 SVGIG (reference sequence). The CDR3 region has the DNA TGTGCCTGGAGTGTAATTGGACAAGGTTTTCCCGAATTCATTTACAATGAGCAGTTCTTC. Its translation is CAWSVIGQGFPEFIYNEQFF.

The rearrangement links TRBV19 to TRBJ2-7; 7 bases map to TRBD1. This CDR3 has 15 residues. Per the germline V gene, CDR1 is LNHDA and CDR2 is SQIVND (reference sequence). Germline trimming cut 0 bases from V and 3 bases from J; bases unmatched to any gene: 5. The CDR3 DNA is TGTGCCAGTAGTATAGATCGACAGGGCTTCTACGAGCAGTACTTC. Translated: CASSIDRQGFYEQYF.

The chain is built from TRBV5-5 and TRBJ2-1; TRBD2 matches 13 bases. Germline values: CDR1 SGHKS, CDR2 YYEKEE (reference sequence). The CDR3 length is 18 residues. V shed 1 base and J 6 bases; nucleotides not matched to a gene: 10. The DNA of the CDR3 is TGTGCCAGCAGCTTGAGGACTAGCGGGAGCGTCTCTGGCAATGAGCAGTTCTTC. This sequence encodes CASSLRTSGSVSGNEQFF.

The chain is built from TRBV28 and TRBJ1-5; D uncertain. Trimming stripped 3 bases from V and 3 bases from J, with 9 bases between. The length of the CDR3 is 14 residues. Looked up from germline, CDR1 is MDHEN and CDR2 is SYDVKM. Written as DNA, the CDR3 is TGTGCCAGCAGTTTGCCCCTGAACAATCAGCCCCAGCATTTT. Its protein product is CASSLPLNNQPQHF. Combining the CDR3 with reference TRBV28 and TRBJ1-5 gives the whole variable domain DVKVTQSSRYLVKRTGEKVFLECVQDMDHENMFWYRQDPGLGLRLIYFSYDVKMKEKGDIPEGYSVSREKKERFSLILESASTNQTSMYLCASSLPLNNQPQHFGDGTRLSIL.

The chain joins TRBV4-2 to TRBJ2-3; a weak D match, TRBD2 (5 bases). Trimming took off 5 bases at V and 14 bases at J, with 17 bases between the two ends. Germline CDR1 reads LGHNA; CDR2 reads YNFKEQ. This CDR3 has 12 amino acids. CDR3 loop: CASSSRDYVPYF. CDR3 coding DNA: TGTGCCAGCAGCTCCCGGGATTACGTACCGTATTTT.

The V call is TRBV21-1, the J call TRBJ2-2; the D call TRBD2 from the table was never checked on the DNA. TRBV21-1 constitutes a pseudogene. The CDR3 length is 17 residues. The CDR3 loop reads CASSKGPSGRNTGELFF. CDR3 bases: TGTGCCAGCAGCAAAGGCCCTAGCGGGAGGAACACCGGGGAGCTGTTTTTT.

V gene TRBV2 combines with J gene TRBJ2-3; no reliable D call. The CDR3 runs 11 residues. CDR1 is SNHLY, CDR2 FYNNEI, per germline. V was shortened by 0 bases and J by 9 bases, with 4 bases between the two germline ends. The CDR3 nucleotides are TGTGCCAGCAGTGAAGCGCGAACGCAGTATTTT. Its translation is CASSEARTQYF.

The rearrangement uses TRBV3-1 (or the pseudogene TRBV3-2) and TRBJ2-5; D gene uncertain. The CDR3 is 12 residues long. V was clipped by 4 bases and J by 3 bases, with 6 bases between them. CDR1 LGHDT and CDR2 YNNKEL come from the germline V gene (reference sequence). CDR3 nucleotides: TGTGCCAGCAGCCTCTCCAAAGAGACCCAGTACTTC. This translates into CASSLSKETQYF.

This rearrangement joins TRBV9 to TRBJ2-1; 7 nucleotides align to TRBD1. Looked up from germline, CDR1 is SGDLS and CDR2 is YYNGEE. Trimming took 0 bases from V and 7 from J; bases not matched to a gene: 4. The CDR3 covers 14 residues. CDR3 sequence reads: CASSVAGQSNEQFF. DNA for the CDR3: TGTGCCAGCAGCGTAGCGGGACAGAGTAATGAGCAGTTCTTC.

The chain uses TRBV14 and TRBJ2-2; D is unresolved. Germline V gives CDR1 SGHDN, CDR2 FVKESK. The CDR3 is made up of 16 amino acids. Trimming stripped 0 bases from V and 3 bases from J, with 11 bases between. The CDR3 is CASSQDWFRDTGELFF. Here the CDR3 DNA reads TGTGCCAGCAGCCAAGATTGGTTTAGGGACACCGGGGAGCTGTTTTTT.

V is TRBV18 and J is TRBJ1-4; D is uncertain. The CDR3 is made up of 16 amino acids. Trimming stripped 4 bases from V and 0 bases from J, with 12 bases between. Germline V gene data show CDR1 as KGHSH and CDR2 as LQKENI. The CDR3 sequence is CASSLIDGPTNEKLFF. The CDR3 nucleotides read TGTGCCAGCTCACTTATAGACGGTCCAACTAATGAAAAACTGTTTTTT. Drawing the rest from reference TRBV18 and TRBJ1-4, the complete variable domain is NAGVMQNPRHLVRRRGQEARLRCSPMKGHSHVYWYRQLPEEGLKFMVYLQKENIIDESGMPKERFSAEFPKEGPSILRIQQVVRGDSAAYFCASSLIDGPTNEKLFFGSGTQLSVL.

V is TRBV4-3 and J is TRBJ2-7; 10 positions match TRBD2. Germline V gene lookup returns CDR1 LGHNA and CDR2 YSLEER. J was trimmed by 3 bases and V by 3 bases; bases with no gene match: 5. The CDR3 has 15 amino acids. The CDR3, as DNA: TGCGCCAGCAGCCAGCAGGTAGCGGGGGGCTACGAGCAGTACTTC. This codes for CASSQQVAGGYEQYF.

The V call is TRBV28, the J call TRBJ2-7, with 12 bases matching TRBD1. Trimming took 6 bases from V and 3 from J; bases not matched to a gene: 15. The germline V gene has CDR1 MDHEN and CDR2 SYDVKM. This CDR3 contains 18 residues. CDR3 DNA sequence: TGTGCCAGCAGCAGCCCCGGGACAGGGGGCTTTAGAGTCTACGAGCAGTACTTC. Translating gives CASSSPGTGGFRVYEQYF.

This chain links TRBV28 with TRBJ1-1, with no clear D. Trimming took off 6 bases at V and 3 bases at J, with 14 bases between the two ends. Germline CDR1 and CDR2: MDHEN and SYDVKM. This CDR3 spans 14 amino acids. This CDR3 reads CASSTLAGYTEAFF. In DNA form, the CDR3 reads TGTGCCAGCAGCACTCTGGCCGGCTACACTGAAGCTTTCTTT.

This chain uses TRBV11-2 with TRBJ1-2, with D tentatively TRBD1 (6 bases). V was pared by 6 bases and J by 7 bases, with 15 bases between. The CDR3 totals 13 residues. CDR1 is SGHAT and CDR2 is FQNNGV in the germline V gene. In DNA form, the CDR3 reads TGTGCCAGCAGGTTAACAGGGTATCCTGGCTACACCTTC. Its translation is CASRLTGYPGYTF.

The chain has TRBV27 and TRBJ1-2; possibly TRBD1 for D (5 bases). Deletions cut 5 bases from V and 4 bases from J, with 17 bases between. Per the germline V gene, CDR1 is MNHEY and CDR2 is SMNVEV (reference sequence). The CDR3 runs to 15 residues. CDR3 sequence: CASSGNRNLGYGYTF. The DNA of the CDR3 is TGTGCCAGCAGTGGTAACAGGAATTTAGGCTATGGCTACACCTTC.

V and J are TRBV5-1 and TRBJ1-5, with unresolved D. The V gene lost 0 bases and the J gene lost 3 bases, with 7 bases spanning the gap. CDR3 length equals 14 residues. From germline, CDR1 is SGHRS and CDR2 YFSETQ. The CDR3 protein is CASSLDSYNQPQHF. In nucleotides, the CDR3 is TGCGCCAGCAGCTTGGACAGCTACAATCAGCCCCAGCATTTT. Full variable domain (outside the CDR3, taken from reference TRBV5-1 and TRBJ1-5): KAGVTQTPRYLIKTRGQQVTLSCSPISGHRSVSWYQQTPGQGLQFLFEYFSETQRNKGNFPGRFSGRQFSNSRSEMNVSTLELGDSALYLCASSLDSYNQPQHFGDGTRLSIL.

Note on this clone: Other DNA sequences in the same sample also yield this CDR3. The V gene is TRBV3-1 (or the pseudogene TRBV3-2), the J gene TRBJ1-5; maybe TRBD1 (6 bases). There are 13 residues in the CDR3. Looked up from germline, CDR1 is LGHDT and CDR2 is YNNKEL (reference sequence). Trimming removed 4 bases at V and 4 bases at J, with 8 bases between. CDR3 region: CASSPQGNQPQHF. DNA of the CDR3: TGTGCCAGCAGCCCCCAGGGGAATCAGCCCCAGCATTTT.

DNA of the CDR3: TGTGCCAGCAGTTTCAACCCCGCAGGGGCGTACGAGCAGTACTTC. Translating it yields CASSFNPAGAYEQYF. This chain joins TRBV6-1 and TRBJ2-7, with D possibly TRBD1 on 6 matching bases. V gave up 5 bases and J gave up 4 bases, with 18 bases separating them. This CDR3 is built from 15 residues. Germline V CDR1 and CDR2: MNHNS, SASEGT.

The chain uses TRBV30 and TRBJ2-7, with D perhaps matching TRBD2 (5 bases). Trimming removed 5 bases at V and 3 bases at J, with 14 bases between. The CDR3 totals 13 residues. The germline V gene has CDR1 GTSNPN and CDR2 SVGIG (reference sequence). CDR3 DNA: TGTGCCTGGGGGTCCGGGGTGTACTACGAGCAGTACTTC. This sequence encodes CAWGSGVYYEQYF.